This TCR beta chain comes out of a study of metastatic and nonmetastatic thyroid tumors. Germline lookup yields CDR1 SNHLY and CDR2 FYNNEI. Losses at the gene ends were 5 bases for V and 5 bases for J; bases not matched to a gene: 9. CDR3 length: 15 residues. Thyroid surgery was performed in patients who had received no treatment beforehand. MiXCR was used by TCRdb to re-call the PCR reads. The sample shows about 48,000 clones, roughly a fifth of them seen only once. There are many counts of this clone. The chain uses TRBV2 and TRBJ2-1, with 7 bases lining up with TRBD2. The sequenced sample consisted of blood. The TCR originated in a male donor with papillary thyroid cancer or a benign thyroid nodule (not recorded which). Some clones in this sample may be carry-over from other donors' samples. The CDR3: CASSSGLVGHNEQFF. CDR3 bases: TGTGCCAGCAGTTCAGGACTAGTCGGGCACAATGAGCAGTTCTTC.